Below are 18 T cell receptor beta chains sequenced from a single sample in a study of T cells of healthy individuals. One entry per CDR3 protein results from TCRdb running MiXCR on the 5' RACE reads. This sample has 53,000 or so distinct CDR3 sequences, with around 15% found just once. Source of these receptors: a human donor in good health.

This clonotype was observed at least ten times. This sequence joins TRBV10-3 and TRBJ2-7, with D unresolved. Germline V gene sequence: CDR1 ENHRY, CDR2 SYGVKD. The CDR3 covers 12 residues. V was shortened by 2 bases and J by 3 bases, with 5 bases between the two germline ends. The CDR3 loop is CAISERDYEQYF. CDR3 coding DNA: TGTGCCATCAGTGAGAGGGACTACGAGCAGTACTTC.

The genes are TRBV13 and TRBJ2-1; the D gene is possibly TRBD2 (5 bases). The CDR3 length is 16 residues. Germline V gene lookup returns CDR1 PRHDT and CDR2 FYEKMQ (reference sequence). V was shortened by 1 base and J by 5 bases, with 15 bases between the two germline ends. The CDR3 sequence is CASSLEARVKDNEQFF. Here the CDR3 DNA reads TGTGCCAGCAGCTTAGAGGCGCGGGTTAAAGACAATGAGCAGTTCTTC.

This clonotype was recorded at least ten times. The V and J genes are TRBV29-1 and TRBJ2-3; 8 bases agree with TRBD2. V was clipped by 2 bases and J by 0 bases; unmatched bases: 1. This CDR3 has 14 residues. Germline assignment: CDR1 SQVTM and CDR2 ANQGSEA. The CDR3 coding sequence is TGCAGCGTTGAACGGGAGGGCAGCACAGATACGCAGTATTTT. Protein sequence: CSVEREGSTDTQYF.

This clonotype was detected ten times or more. The rearrangement joins TRBV29-1 to TRBJ2-1; 9 bases align to TRBD1. CDR3 length: 15 amino acids. The germline V gene has CDR1 SQVTM and CDR2 ANQGSEA. Trimming took 3 bases from V and 8 from J; bases not matched to a gene: 11. DNA of the CDR3: TGCAGCGTTGACGTGGGACAGGGTTTAAGGGATGAGCAGTTCTTC. It yields the protein CSVDVGQGLRDEQFF.

This clonotype was picked up one time. Possible read error: a much larger clone is one base away. The rearrangement links TRBV29-1 to TRBJ1-2; D gene uncertain. V was trimmed by 1 base and J by 5 bases, leaving 8 bases between them. The CDR3 contains 12 residues. Per germline, CDR1 SQVTM and CDR2 ANQGSEA. This CDR3 is CSVEAREYGYTF. The CDR3, as DNA: TGCAGCGTTGAAGCGAGGGAGTATGGCTACACCTTC.

V gene TRBV9 combines with J gene TRBJ2-2; 8 positions agree with TRBD1. CDR1 SGDLS and CDR2 YYNGEE come from the germline V gene. The CDR3 contains 16 residues. J lost 5 bases, V lost 3 bases, and 9 bases had no gene match. The CDR3: CASSAPGGANTGELFF. The DNA for the CDR3 is TGTGCCAGCAGCGCCCCAGGGGGCGCAAATACCGGGGAGCTGTTTTTT.

This clonotype occurred many times. This chain connects TRBV28 to TRBJ1-4; D is possibly TRBD1 (5 bases). Deletions cut 2 bases from V and 3 bases from J, with 7 bases between. The CDR3 is 14 residues long. Germline lookup yields CDR1 MDHEN and CDR2 SYDVKM. Written as DNA, the CDR3 is TGTGCCAGCAGTTTAATAGGGGCTAATGAAAAACTGTTTTTT. It encodes CASSLIGANEKLFF.

This clonotype was counted many times. The chain carries TRBV29-1 and TRBJ1-1; 7 bases fit TRBD1. With 7 bases clipped from V and 9 bases from J, the junction kept 11 bases outside the gene matches. This CDR3 contains 12 residues. Germline V gene data show CDR1 as SQVTM and CDR2 as ANQGSEA. DNA for the CDR3: TGCAGCGCCGTGGTGACAGGGCTAAAAGCTTTCTTT. This sequence encodes CSAVVTGLKAFF. Supplemented by reference TRBV29-1 and TRBJ1-1, the full variable domain reads SAVISQKPSRDICQRGTSLTIQCQVDSQVTMMFWYRQQPGQSLTLIATANQGSEATYESGFVIDKFPISRPNLTFSTLTVSNMSPEDSSIYLCSAVVTGLKAFFGQGTRLTVV.

This clonotype appeared many times. The chain combines TRBV20-1 with TRBJ1-5; 9 positions match TRBD1. V was clipped by 0 bases and J by 0 bases; unmatched bases: 12. The CDR3 consists of 19 residues. The germline gives CDR1 DFQATT, CDR2 SNEGSKA (reference sequence). The CDR3 region is CSARDLKGQGQYSNQPQHF. DNA of the CDR3: TGCAGTGCTAGAGATCTGAAGGGACAGGGTCAATATAGCAATCAGCCCCAGCATTTT.

The V call is TRBV29-1, the J call TRBJ2-2, with TRBD1 matching 8 bases. The ends lost 5 bases at V and 5 bases at J; junction bases unmatched: 1. CDR3 size: 12 residues. From germline, CDR1 is SQVTM and CDR2 ANQGSEA. The CDR3 here is CSVNRGTGELFF. CDR3 coding DNA: TGCAGCGTTAACAGGGGGACCGGGGAGCTGTTTTTT.

The V and J genes are TRBV29-1 and TRBJ1-1; D ambiguous. V was trimmed by 8 bases and J by 1 base, leaving 14 bases between them. This CDR3 spans 13 amino acids. Germline assignment: CDR1 SQVTM and CDR2 ANQGSEA. The CDR3 reads CSFTSGGNTEAFF. CDR3 in DNA: TGCAGCTTCACTTCGGGTGGGAACACTGAAGCTTTCTTT.

This clonotype appeared a few times. V and J are TRBV7-2 and TRBJ1-3, with D perhaps matching TRBD1 (6 bases). There are 15 residues in the CDR3. The V gene's germline CDR1 is SGHTA and CDR2 FQGNSA. V lost 1 base, J lost 0 bases, and 7 bases lay in between. This chain's CDR3 is CASSLDRVSGNTIYF. CDR3 coding DNA: TGTGCCAGCAGCTTAGACAGGGTCTCTGGAAACACCATATATTTT. Filled out from reference TRBV7-2 and TRBJ1-3, the complete variable domain reads GAGVSQSPSNKVTEKGKDVELRCDPISGHTALYWYRQSLGQGLEFLIYFQGNSAPDKSGLPSDRFSAERTGGSVSTLTIQRTQQEDSAVYLCASSLDRVSGNTIYFGEGSWLTVV.

This clonotype was observed a handful of times. The V call is TRBV12-5, the J call TRBJ2-1; D assignment may be TRBD1 or TRBD2 (5 bases each). This CDR3 is 13 amino acids long. The V gene's germline CDR1 is LGHNT and CDR2 FRNRAP. Trimming removed 3 bases from V and 12 bases from J, with 15 bases in between. The DNA for the CDR3 is TGTGCTAGTGGTTTTCCCGGGGCTGTCCGGCAGTTCTTC. Protein: CASGFPGAVRQFF.

This chain connects TRBV27 to TRBJ1-1; TRBD1 is a possible D gene (6 bases). Trimming cost V 6 bases and J 3 bases, with 14 bases left between them. The CDR3 contains 14 residues. Germline values: CDR1 MNHEY, CDR2 SMNVEV (reference sequence). The chain's CDR3 is CASSKTGRDTEAFF. CDR3 nucleotides: TGTGCCAGCAGCAAAACAGGGAGGGACACTGAAGCTTTCTTT.

The gene calls are TRBV10-3 and TRBJ1-1; no clear D. Trimming removed 9 bases from V and 0 bases from J, with 8 bases in between. This CDR3 contains 12 residues. The V gene's germline CDR1 is ENHRY and CDR2 SYGVKD. This CDR3 reads CAIKTLNTEAFF. The CDR3, as DNA: TGTGCCATTAAAACATTGAACACTGAAGCTTTCTTT.

This clonotype was counted ten times or more. This CDR3 reads CASSSIGNGAEAFF. In DNA, the CDR3 is TGTGCCAGCAGCTCTATCGGGAACGGGGCTGAAGCTTTCTTT. The chain combines TRBV3-1 with TRBJ1-1, with D hard to call. Germline V gene lookup returns CDR1 LGHDT and CDR2 YNNKEL (reference sequence). The CDR3 is 14 amino acids. The V and J ends lost 5 bases and 6 bases respectively, with 16 bases between them.

This chain links TRBV18 with TRBJ1-2; TRBD1 agrees at 7 bases. Per the germline V gene, CDR1 is KGHSH and CDR2 is LQKENI. The J segment lost 2 bases and the V segment lost 2 bases, leaving 14 bases of the junction unmatched. The CDR3 is made up of 18 amino acids. CDR3 bases: TGTGCCAGCTCACCATTGCTCGGGGCTACAGGGGCAAACTATGGCTACACCTTC. This sequence encodes CASSPLLGATGANYGYTF.

The sample holds many counts of this clonotype. This chain links TRBV12-3 or TRBV12-4 with TRBJ2-5, with D possibly TRBD1 on 6 matching bases. There are 11 residues in the CDR3. V lost 6 bases to trimming and J lost 5 bases, with 7 bases between them. The CDR3 DNA reads TGTGCCAGCAGCCAGGGGGAGACCCAGTACTTC. Protein sequence: CASSQGETQYF.